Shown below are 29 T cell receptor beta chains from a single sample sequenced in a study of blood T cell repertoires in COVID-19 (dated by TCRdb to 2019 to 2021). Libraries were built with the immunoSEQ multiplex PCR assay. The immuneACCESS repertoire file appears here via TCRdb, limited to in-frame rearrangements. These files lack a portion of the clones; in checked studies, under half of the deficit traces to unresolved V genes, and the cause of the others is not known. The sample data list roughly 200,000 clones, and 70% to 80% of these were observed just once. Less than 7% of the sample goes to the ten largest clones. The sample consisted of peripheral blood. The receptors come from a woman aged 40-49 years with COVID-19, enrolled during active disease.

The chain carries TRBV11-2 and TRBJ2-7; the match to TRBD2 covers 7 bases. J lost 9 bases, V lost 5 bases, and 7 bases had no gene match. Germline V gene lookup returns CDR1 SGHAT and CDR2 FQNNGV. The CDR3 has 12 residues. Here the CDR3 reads CASSLRTGGQYF. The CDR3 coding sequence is TGTGCCAGCAGCCTCAGAACGGGGGGGCAGTACTTC.

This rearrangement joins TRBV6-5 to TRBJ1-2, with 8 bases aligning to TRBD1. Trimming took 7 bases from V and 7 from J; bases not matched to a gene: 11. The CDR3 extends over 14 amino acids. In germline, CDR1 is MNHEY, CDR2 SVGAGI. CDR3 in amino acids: CASMRTGRGIGYTF. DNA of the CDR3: TGTGCCAGCATGCGGACAGGGCGAGGGATTGGCTACACCTTC.

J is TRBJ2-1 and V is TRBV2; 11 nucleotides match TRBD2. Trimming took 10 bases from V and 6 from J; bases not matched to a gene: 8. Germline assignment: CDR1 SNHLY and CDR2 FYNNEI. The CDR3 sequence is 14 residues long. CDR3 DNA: TGTGCCAAGATTCGGACTAGCGGGTCCAATGAGCAGTTCTTC. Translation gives CAKIRTSGSNEQFF.

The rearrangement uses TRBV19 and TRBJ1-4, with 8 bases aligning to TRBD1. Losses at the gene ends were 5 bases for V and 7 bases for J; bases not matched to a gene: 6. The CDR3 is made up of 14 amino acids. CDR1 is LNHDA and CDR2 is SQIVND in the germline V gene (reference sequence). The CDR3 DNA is TGTGCCAGTAGTCCCACAGGGGGGGTTGAAAAACTGTTTTTT. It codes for CASSPTGGVEKLFF.

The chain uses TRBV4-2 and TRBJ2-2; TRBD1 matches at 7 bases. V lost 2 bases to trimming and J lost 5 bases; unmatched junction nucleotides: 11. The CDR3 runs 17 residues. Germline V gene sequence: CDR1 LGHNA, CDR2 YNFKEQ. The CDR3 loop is CASSQRSTGLITGELFF. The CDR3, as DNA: TGTGCCAGCAGCCAAAGATCGACAGGGTTAATTACCGGGGAGCTGTTTTTT.

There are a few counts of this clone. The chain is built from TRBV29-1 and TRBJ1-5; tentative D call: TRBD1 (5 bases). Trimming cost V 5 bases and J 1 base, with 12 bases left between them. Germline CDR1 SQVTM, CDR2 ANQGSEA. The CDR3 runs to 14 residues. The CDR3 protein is CSVRQGGSNQPQHF. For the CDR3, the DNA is TGCAGCGTTCGGCAGGGTGGCAGCAATCAGCCCCAGCATTTT.

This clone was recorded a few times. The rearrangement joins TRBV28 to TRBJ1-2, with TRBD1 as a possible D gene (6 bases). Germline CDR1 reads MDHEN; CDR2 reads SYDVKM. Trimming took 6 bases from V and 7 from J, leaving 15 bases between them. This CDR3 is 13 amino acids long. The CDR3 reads CASRAQGSFGYTF. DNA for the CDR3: TGTGCCAGCAGAGCACAGGGCTCTTTTGGCTACACCTTC.

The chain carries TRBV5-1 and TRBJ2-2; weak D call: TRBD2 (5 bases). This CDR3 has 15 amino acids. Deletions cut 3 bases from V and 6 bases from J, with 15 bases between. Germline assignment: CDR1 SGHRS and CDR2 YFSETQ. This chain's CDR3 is CASSYLVGDAGELFF. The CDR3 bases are TGCGCCAGCAGCTATCTTGTGGGAGACGCCGGGGAGCTGTTTTTT.

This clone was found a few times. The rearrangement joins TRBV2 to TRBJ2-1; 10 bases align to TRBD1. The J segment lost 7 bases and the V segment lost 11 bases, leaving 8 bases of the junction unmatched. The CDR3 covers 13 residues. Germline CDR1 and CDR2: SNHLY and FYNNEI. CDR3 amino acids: CAGVRTGGNEQFF. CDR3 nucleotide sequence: TGTGCCGGGGTTAGGACAGGGGGGAATGAGCAGTTCTTC.

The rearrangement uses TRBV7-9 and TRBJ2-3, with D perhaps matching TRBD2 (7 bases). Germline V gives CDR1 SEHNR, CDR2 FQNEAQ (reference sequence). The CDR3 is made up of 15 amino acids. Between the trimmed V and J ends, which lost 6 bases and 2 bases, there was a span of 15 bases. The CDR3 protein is CASSIGGAPTDTQYF. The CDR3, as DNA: TGTGCCAGCAGTATAGGGGGGGCCCCCACAGATACGCAGTATTTT.

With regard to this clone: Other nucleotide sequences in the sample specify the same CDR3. The CDR3 nucleotides are TGCGCCAGCAGCTACCCAAGGGAGGGTGGTGGCTACACCTTC. This encodes CASSYPREGGGYTF. The V gene is TRBV5-1, the J gene TRBJ1-2, with no clear D. Germline V gene lookup returns CDR1 SGHRS and CDR2 YFSETQ. CDR3 size: 14 residues. The germline V and J ends were trimmed by 3 bases and 7 bases, with 16 bases remaining between them.

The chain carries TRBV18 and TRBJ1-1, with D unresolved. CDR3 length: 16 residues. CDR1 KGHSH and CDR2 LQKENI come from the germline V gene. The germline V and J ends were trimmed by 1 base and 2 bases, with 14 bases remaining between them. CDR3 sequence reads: CASSPRVLSSNTEAFF. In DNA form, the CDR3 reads TGTGCCAGCTCACCACGCGTTTTATCAAGTAACACTGAAGCTTTCTTT.

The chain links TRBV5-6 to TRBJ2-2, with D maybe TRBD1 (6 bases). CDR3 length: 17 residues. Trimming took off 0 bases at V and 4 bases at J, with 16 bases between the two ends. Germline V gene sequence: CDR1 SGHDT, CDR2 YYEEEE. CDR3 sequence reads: CASSLGQGPSLTGELFF. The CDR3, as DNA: TGTGCCAGCAGCTTGGGGCAGGGGCCCTCCCTCACCGGGGAGCTGTTTTTT.

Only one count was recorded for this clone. The CDR3 reads CASIAPYSNQPQHF. As DNA, the CDR3 is TGTGCCAGCATAGCCCCATATAGCAATCAGCCCCAGCATTTT. The rearrangement joins TRBV6-5 to TRBJ1-5, with D uncertain. The CDR3 extends over 14 amino acids. Germline CDR1 reads MNHEY; CDR2 reads SVGAGI. The V gene lost 7 bases and the J gene lost 0 bases, with 10 bases spanning the gap.

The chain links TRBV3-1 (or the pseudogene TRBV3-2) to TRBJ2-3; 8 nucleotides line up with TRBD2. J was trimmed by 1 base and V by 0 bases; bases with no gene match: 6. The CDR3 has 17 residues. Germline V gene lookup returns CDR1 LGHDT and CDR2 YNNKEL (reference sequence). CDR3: CASSQDVGLVRTDTQYF. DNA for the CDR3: TGTGCCAGCAGCCAAGATGTGGGACTAGTCCGCACAGATACGCAGTATTTT.

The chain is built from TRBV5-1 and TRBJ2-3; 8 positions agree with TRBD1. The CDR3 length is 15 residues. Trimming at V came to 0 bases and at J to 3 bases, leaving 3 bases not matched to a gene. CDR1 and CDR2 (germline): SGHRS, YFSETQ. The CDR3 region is CASSLETGVTDTQYF. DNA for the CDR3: TGCGCCAGCAGCTTGGAGACAGGGGTGACAGATACGCAGTATTTT.

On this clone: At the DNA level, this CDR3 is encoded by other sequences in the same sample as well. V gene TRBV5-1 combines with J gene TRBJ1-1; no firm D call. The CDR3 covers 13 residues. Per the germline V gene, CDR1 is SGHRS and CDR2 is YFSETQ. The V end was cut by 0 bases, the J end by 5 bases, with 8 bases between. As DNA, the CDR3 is TGCGCCAGCAGCTTGGAACAAGATACTGAAGCTTTCTTT. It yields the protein CASSLEQDTEAFF.

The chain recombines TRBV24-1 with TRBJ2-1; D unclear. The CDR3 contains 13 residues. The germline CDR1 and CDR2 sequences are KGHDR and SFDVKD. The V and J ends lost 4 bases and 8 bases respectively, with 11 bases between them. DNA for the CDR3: TGTGCCACCAGTGAGAGGATTGGTTATGAGCAGTTCTTC. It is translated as CATSERIGYEQFF.

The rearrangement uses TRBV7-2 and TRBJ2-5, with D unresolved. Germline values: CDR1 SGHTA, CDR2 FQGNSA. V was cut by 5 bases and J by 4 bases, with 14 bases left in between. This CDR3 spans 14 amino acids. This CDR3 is CASSPLVFSETQYF. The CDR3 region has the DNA TGTGCCAGCAGCCCCCTAGTGTTCTCAGAGACCCAGTACTTC.

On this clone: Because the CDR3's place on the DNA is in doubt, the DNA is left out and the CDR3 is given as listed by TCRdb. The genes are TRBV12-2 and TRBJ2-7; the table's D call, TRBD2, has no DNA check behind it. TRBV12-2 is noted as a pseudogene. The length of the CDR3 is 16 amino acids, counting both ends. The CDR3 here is CASRFVGGGNPYEQYF.

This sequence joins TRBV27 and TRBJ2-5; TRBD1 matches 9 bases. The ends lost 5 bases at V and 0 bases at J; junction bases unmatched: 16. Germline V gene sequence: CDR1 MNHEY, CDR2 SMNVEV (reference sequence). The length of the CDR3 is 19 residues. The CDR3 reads CASSTSPGQGGGYQETQYF. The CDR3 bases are TGTGCCAGCAGTACCTCTCCGGGACAGGGAGGAGGGTACCAAGAGACCCAGTACTTC.

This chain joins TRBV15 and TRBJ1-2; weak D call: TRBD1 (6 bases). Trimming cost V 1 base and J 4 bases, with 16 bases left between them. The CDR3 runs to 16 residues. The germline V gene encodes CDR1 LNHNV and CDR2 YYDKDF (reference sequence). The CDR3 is CATSRGLPRGGYGYTF. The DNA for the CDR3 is TGTGCCACCAGCAGAGGGCTACCCAGGGGCGGCTATGGCTACACCTTC.

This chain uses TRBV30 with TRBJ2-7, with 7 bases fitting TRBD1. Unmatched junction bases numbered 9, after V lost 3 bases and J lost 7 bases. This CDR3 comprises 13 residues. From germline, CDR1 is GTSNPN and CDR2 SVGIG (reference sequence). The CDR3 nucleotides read TGTGCCTGGAGCCTACAGGGGATCAGGGAGCAGTACTTC. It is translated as CAWSLQGIREQYF.

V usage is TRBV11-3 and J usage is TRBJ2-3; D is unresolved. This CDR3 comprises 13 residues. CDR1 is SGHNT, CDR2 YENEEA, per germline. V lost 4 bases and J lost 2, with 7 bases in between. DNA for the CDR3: TGTGCCAGCAGCTCAGGAAACACAGATACGCAGTATTTT. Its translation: CASSSGNTDTQYF.

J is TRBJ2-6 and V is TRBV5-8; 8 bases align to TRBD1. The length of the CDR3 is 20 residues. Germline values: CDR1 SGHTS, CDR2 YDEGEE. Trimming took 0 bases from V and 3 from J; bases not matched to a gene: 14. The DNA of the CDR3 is TGTGCCAGCAGCTTGGGGGACCCGGACAGGGCTCTTGGTGGGGCCAACGTCCTGACTTTC. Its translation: CASSLGDPDRALGGANVLTF.

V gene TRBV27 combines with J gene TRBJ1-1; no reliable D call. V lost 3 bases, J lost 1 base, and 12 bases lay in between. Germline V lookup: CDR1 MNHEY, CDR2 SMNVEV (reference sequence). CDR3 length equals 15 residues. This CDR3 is CASSFSRHPNTEAFF. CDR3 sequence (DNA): TGTGCCAGCAGTTTCTCCAGGCACCCGAACACTGAAGCTTTCTTT.

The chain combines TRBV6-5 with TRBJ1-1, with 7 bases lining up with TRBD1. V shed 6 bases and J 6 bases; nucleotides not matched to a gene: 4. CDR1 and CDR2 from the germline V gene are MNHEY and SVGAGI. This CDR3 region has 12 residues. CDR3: CASRGTGAEAFF. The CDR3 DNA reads TGTGCCAGCAGGGGTACAGGGGCTGAAGCTTTCTTT.

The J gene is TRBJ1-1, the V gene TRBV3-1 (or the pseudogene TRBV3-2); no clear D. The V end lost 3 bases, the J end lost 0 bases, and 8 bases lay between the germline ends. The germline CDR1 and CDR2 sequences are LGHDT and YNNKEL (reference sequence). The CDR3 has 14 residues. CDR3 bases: TGTGCCAGCAGCCATCGACACTTGAACACTGAAGCTTTCTTT. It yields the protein CASSHRHLNTEAFF.

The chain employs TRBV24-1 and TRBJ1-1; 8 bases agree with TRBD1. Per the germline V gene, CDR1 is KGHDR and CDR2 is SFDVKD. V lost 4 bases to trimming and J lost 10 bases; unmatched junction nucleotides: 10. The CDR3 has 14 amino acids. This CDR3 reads CATSDSTGGSGAFF. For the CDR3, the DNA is TGTGCCACCAGTGACTCTACAGGGGGGAGTGGAGCTTTCTTT.